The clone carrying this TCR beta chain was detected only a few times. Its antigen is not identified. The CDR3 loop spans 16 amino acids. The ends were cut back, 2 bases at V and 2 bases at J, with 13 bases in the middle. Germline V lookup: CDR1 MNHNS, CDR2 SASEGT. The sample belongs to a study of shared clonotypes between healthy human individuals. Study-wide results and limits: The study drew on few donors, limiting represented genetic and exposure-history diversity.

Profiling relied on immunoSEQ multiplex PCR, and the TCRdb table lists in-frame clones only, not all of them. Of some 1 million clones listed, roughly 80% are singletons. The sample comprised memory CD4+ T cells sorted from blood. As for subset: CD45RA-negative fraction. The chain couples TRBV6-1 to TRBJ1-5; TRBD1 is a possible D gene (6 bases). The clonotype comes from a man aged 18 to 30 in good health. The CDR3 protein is CASSEFMGGGNQPQHF. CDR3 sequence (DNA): TGTGCCAGCAGTGAATTCATGGGGGGCGGCAATCAGCCCCAGCATTTT.